This paragraph reports one T cell receptor (beta chain). The record originates from a study of sequential checkpoint blockade in melanoma. Turning to the study itself: After nivolumab or ipilimumab alone, twenty-two patients had week-13 rebiopsies.

Produced via immunoSEQ multiplex PCR; TCRdb's table is partial and in-frame only. The data contain some 3,700 clones, roughly a fifth of them seen just once; the ten biggest clones take up 20% to 30%. Regarding treatment: randomized to nivolumab then ipilimumab (arm A) or the reverse (arm B). CDR3 length: 11 amino acids. V lost 4 bases, J lost 4 bases, and 2 bases lay in between. Sequenced material: tumor tissue (inferred from file names), taken from a patient given nivolumab and ipilimumab in sequence. The rearrangement joins TRBV6-7 to TRBJ1-3; D is ambiguous. TRBV6-7 falls under the ORF class, with uncertain function. The receptor was derived from a human donor with melanoma. The CDR3 coding sequence is TGTGCCAGCAGTTTAGGAAACACCATATATTTT. Encoded protein: CASSLGNTIYF.